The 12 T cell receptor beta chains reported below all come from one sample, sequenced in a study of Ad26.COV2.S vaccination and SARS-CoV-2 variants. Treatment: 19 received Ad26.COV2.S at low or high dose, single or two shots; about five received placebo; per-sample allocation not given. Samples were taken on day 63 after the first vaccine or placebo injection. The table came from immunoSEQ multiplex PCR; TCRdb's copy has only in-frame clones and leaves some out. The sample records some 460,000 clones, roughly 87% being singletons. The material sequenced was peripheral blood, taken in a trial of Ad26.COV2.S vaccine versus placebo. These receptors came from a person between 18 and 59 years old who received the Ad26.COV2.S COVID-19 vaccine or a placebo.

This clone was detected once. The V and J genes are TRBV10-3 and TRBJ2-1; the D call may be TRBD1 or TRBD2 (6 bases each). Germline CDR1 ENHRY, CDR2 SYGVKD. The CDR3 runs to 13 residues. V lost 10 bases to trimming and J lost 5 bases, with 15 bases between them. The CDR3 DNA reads TGTGCCACCATGGGGGGCTCGGACAATGAGCAGTTCTTC. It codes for CATMGGSDNEQFF.

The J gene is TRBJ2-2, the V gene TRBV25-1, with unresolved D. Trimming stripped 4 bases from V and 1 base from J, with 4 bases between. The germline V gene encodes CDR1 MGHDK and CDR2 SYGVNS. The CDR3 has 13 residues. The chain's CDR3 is CASSARNTGELFF. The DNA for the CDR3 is TGTGCCAGCAGTGCTCGGAACACCGGGGAGCTGTTTTTT. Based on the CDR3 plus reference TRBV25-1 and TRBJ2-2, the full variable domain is EADIYQTPRYLVIGTGKKITLECSQTMGHDKMYWYQQDPGMELHLIHYSYGVNSTEKGDLSSESTVSRIRTEHFPLTLESARPSHTSQYLCASSARNTGELFFGEGSRLTVL.

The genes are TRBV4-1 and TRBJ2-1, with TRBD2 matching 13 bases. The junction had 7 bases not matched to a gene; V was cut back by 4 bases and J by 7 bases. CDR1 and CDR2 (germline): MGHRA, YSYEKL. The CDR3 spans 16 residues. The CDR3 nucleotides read TGCGCCAGCAGCCCGGAGATGGGACTAGCGGGAAATGAGCAGTTCTTC. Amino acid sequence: CASSPEMGLAGNEQFF.

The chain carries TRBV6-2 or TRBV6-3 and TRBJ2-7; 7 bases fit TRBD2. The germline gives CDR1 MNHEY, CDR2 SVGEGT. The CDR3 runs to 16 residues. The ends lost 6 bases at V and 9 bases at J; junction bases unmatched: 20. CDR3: CASSDLGGALTLPQYF. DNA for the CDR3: TGTGCCAGCAGCGACTTGGGAGGGGCGCTCACTTTACCGCAGTACTTC.

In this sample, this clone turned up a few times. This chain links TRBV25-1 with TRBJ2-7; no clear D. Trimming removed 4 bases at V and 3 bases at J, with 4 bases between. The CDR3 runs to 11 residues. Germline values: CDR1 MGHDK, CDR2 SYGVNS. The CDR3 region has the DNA TGTGCCAGCAGTGTCAGCTACGAGCAGTACTTC. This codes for CASSVSYEQYF.

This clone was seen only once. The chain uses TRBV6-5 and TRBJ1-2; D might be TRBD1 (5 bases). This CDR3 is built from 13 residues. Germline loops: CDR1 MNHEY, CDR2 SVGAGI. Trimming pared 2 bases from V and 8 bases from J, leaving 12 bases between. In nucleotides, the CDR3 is TGTGCCAGCAGTTACAAGGGGTTGCAGGGCTACACCTTC. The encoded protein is CASSYKGLQGYTF.

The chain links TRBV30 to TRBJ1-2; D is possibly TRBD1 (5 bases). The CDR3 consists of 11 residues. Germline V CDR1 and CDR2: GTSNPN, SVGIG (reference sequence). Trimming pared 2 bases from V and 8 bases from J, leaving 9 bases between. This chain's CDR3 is CAWSNGAGYTF. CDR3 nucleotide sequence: TGTGCCTGGAGTAACGGGGCGGGCTACACCTTC.

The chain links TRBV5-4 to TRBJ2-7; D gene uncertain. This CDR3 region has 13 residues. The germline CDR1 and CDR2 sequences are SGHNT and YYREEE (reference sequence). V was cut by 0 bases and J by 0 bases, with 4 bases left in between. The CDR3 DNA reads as TGTGCCAGCAGCTTGGACCTCTCCTACGAGCAGTACTTC. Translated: CASSLDLSYEQYF.

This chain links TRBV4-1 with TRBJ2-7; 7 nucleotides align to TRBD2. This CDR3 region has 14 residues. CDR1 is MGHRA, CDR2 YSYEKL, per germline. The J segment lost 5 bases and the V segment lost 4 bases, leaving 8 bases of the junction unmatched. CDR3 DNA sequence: TGCGCCAGCAGCCCCCGGACTAGTAGCCACGAGCAGTACTTC. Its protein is CASSPRTSSHEQYF.

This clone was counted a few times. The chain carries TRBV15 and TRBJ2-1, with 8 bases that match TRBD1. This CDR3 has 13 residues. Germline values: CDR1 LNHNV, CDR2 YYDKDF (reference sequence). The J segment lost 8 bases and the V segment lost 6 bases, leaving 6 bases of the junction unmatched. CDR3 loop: CATRPTGVYEQFF. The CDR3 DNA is TGTGCCACCAGACCGACAGGGGTCTATGAGCAGTTCTTC.

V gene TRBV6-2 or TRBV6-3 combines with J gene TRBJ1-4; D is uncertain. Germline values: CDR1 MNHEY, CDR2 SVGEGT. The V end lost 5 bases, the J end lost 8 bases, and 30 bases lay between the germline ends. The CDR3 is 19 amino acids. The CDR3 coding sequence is TGTGCCAGCAGTCACGGTTTTGCTGGCCCGGGCGGACGGGCGGAAAAACTGTTTTTT. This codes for CASSHGFAGPGGRAEKLFF.

The CDR3 region has the DNA TGCGCCAGCAGTGGGACAGGCGTCTCCCAGTACTTC. Protein: CASSGTGVSQYF. The J gene is TRBJ2-7, the V gene TRBV10-2; 7 bases align to TRBD1. V gave up 4 bases and J gave up 10 bases; unmatched junction bases: 7. Looked up from germline, CDR1 is WSHSY and CDR2 is SAAADI. The CDR3 totals 12 residues.